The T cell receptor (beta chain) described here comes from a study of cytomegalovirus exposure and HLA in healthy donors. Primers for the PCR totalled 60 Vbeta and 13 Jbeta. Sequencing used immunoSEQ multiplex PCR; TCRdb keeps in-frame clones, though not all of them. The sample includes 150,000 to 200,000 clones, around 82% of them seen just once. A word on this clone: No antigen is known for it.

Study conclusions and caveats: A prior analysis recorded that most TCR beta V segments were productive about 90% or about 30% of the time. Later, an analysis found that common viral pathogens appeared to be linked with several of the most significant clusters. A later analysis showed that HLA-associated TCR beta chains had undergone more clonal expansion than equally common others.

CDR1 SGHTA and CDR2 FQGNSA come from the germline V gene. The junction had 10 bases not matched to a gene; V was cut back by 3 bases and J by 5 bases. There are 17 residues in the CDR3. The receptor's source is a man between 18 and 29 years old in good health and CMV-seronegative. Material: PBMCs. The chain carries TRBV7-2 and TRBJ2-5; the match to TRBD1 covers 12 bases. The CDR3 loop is CASSFGGDRGRWETQYF. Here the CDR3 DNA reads TGTGCCAGCAGCTTCGGGGGGGACAGGGGGCGCTGGGAGACCCAGTACTTC.